This T cell receptor beta chain stems from a study of regulatory T cells in long-lasting Graves disease. Sequencing libraries for TCR beta were prepared with iRepertoire HTBI primers and Arm-PCR of CDR3 regions. A single record per CDR3 protein comes from TCRdb applying MiXCR to the multiplex PCR reads. The sample shows 360,000 or so distinct CDR3 sequences, roughly 16% of them seen only once. The CDR3 runs to 18 residues. Deletions cut 2 bases from V and 0 bases from J, with 20 bases between. The germline V gene has CDR1 SGHTS and CDR2 YDEGEE. Time point of the sample: newly diagnosed GD, antithyroid drugs for less than 3 months. The TCR library was made from RNA extracted from PBMCs. This clonotype came up many times. The same specimen was also included in a second study, on T cells in Graves' hyperthyroidism and ophthalmopathy.

The TCR sequence derives from a woman under 30 with Graves disease. Sequenced material: peripheral blood mononuclear cells (PBMCs), taken at new diagnosis, from a patient treated with antithyroid drugs. The gene calls are TRBV5-8 and TRBJ2-5, with D possibly being TRBD2 (6 bases). The CDR3 is CASSLLYLRRRDQETQYF. CDR3 DNA: TGTGCCAGCAGCTTATTGTACTTGAGGAGGAGGGACCAAGAGACCCAGTACTTC.